The clone carrying this T cell receptor (beta chain) has just one count. This sample stems from a study of blood T cell repertoires in COVID-19. Study-level background: From T cells, B-cell-depleted T cells, or PBMCs came the material, which was cDNA or gDNA.

Per the original methods: Reference gene primer amplification in the assay estimated nucleated cell counts. Generated by immunoSEQ multiplex PCR, the TCRdb table keeps only in-frame clones and is missing some. The DNA gave D and trimming, while V, J and clone size come from that table. The table has 200,000 to 300,000 clones, approximately 86% seen once. Germline trimming cut 4 bases from V and 3 bases from J; bases unmatched to any gene: 0. Germline values: CDR1 WNHNN, CDR2 SYGVQD (reference sequence). This CDR3 comprises 14 residues. V is TRBV10-1 and J is TRBJ2-7; 13 nucleotides agree with TRBD2. The sequencing input was peripheral blood. The TCR comes from a woman aged 55-75 years with COVID-19, enrolled during active disease. The CDR3 sequence is CASSGTSGSYEQYF. The CDR3 DNA reads as TGCGCCAGCAGTGGGACTAGCGGGAGCTACGAGCAGTACTTC.